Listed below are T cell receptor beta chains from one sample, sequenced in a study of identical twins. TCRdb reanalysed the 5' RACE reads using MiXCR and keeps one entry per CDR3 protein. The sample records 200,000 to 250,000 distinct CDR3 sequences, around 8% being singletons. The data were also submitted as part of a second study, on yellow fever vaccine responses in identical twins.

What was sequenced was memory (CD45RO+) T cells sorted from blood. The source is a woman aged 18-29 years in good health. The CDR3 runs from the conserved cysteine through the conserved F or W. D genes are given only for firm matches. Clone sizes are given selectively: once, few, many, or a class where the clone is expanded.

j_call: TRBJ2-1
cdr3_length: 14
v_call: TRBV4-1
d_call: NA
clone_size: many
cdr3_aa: CASSQEPGPNEQFF
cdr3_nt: TGCGCCAGCAGCCAAGAGCCGGGGCCCAATGAGCAGTTCTTC

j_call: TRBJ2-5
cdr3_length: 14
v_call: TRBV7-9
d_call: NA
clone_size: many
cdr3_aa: CASRENGPGETQYF
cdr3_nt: TGTGCCAGCAGAGAAAATGGGCCAGGCGAGACCCAGTACTTC

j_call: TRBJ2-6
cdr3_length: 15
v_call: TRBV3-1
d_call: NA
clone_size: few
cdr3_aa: CASSRQASGANVLTF
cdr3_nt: TGTGCCAGCAGCCGACAGGCCTCTGGGGCCAACGTCCTGACTTTC

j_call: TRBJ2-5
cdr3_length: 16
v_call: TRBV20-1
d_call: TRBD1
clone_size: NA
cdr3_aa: CSAVPDRAVGRWTQYF
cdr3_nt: TGCAGTGCTGTTCCCGACAGGGCGGTGGGAAGGTGGACCCAGTACTTC

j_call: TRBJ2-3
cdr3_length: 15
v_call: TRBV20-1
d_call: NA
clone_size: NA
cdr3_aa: CSASREPLSGDTQYF
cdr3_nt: TGCAGTGCTAGTAGGGAGCCATTGAGTGGAGATACGCAGTATTTT

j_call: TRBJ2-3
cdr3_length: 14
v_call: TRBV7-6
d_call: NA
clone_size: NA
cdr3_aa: CASSPVGGSGTQYF
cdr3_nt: TGTGCCAGCAGCCCCGTCGGGGGATCCGGTACGCAGTATTTT

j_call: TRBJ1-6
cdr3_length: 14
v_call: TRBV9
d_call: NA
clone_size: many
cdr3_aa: CASSADTNNSPLHF
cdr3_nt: TGTGCCAGCAGCGCGGACACCAATAATTCACCCCTCCACTTT

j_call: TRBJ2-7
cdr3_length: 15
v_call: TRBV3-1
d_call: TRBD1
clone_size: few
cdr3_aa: CASSQSGDRVYEQYF
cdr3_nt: TGTGCCAGCAGCCAAAGCGGGGACAGGGTGTACGAGCAGTACTTC

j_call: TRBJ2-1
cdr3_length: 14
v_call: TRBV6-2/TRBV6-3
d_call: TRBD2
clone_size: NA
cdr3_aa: CASETSGVINEQFF
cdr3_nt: TGTGCCAGCGAGACTAGCGGGGTAATAAATGAGCAGTTCTTC

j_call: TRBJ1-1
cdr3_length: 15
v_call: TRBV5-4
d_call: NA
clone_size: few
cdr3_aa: CASSEPGAGNTEAFF
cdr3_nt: TGTGCCAGCAGCGAACCAGGCGCGGGGAACACTGAAGCTTTCTTT

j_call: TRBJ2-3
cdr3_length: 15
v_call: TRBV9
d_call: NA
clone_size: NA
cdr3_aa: CASSVVGKSTDTQYF
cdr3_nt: TGTGCCAGCAGCGTAGTTGGTAAATCCACAGATACGCAGTATTTT

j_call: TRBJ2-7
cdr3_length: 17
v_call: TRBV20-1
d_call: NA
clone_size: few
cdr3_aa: CSARDRLAGRPTYEQYF
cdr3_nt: TGCAGTGCTAGAGATCGGCTGGCAGGTAGGCCCACCTACGAGCAGTACTTC

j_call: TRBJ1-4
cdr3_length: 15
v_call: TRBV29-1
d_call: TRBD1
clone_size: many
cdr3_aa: CSAGGGRATNEKLFF
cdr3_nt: TGCAGCGCAGGGGGTGGGAGAGCAACTAATGAAAAACTGTTTTTT

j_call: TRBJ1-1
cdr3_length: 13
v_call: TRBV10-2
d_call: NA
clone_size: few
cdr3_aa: CASSEKGKAEAFF
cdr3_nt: TGCGCCAGCAGTGAAAAGGGTAAGGCTGAAGCTTTCTTT

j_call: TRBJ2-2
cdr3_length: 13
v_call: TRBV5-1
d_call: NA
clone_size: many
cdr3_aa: CASSQVAAGELFF
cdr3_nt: TGCGCCAGCAGCCAAGTAGCGGCCGGGGAGCTGTTTTTT

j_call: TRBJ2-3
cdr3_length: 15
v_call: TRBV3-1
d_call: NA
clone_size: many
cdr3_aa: CASSQGGAWADTQYF
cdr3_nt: TGTGCCAGCAGCCAAGGGGGGGCCTGGGCAGATACGCAGTATTTT

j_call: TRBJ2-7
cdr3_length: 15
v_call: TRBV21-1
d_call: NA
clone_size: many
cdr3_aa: CASSKSGGVSYEQYF
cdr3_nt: TGTGCCAGCAGCAAATCAGGCGGGGTATCCTACGAGCAGTACTTC

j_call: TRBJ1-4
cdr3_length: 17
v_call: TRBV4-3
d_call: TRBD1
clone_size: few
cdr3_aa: CASSQGKGQGAREKLFF
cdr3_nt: TGCGCCAGCAGCCAAGGAAAAGGACAGGGGGCGCGAGAAAAACTGTTTTTT

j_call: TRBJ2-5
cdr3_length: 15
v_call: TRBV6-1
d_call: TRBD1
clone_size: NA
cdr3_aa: CASSEDRGREETQYF
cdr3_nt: TGTGCCAGCAGTGAGGACAGGGGGCGAGAAGAGACCCAGTACTTC

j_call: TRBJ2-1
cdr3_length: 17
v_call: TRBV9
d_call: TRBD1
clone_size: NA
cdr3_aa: CASSVRDRVAQGDEQFF
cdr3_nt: TGTGCCAGCAGCGTACGCGACAGGGTGGCTCAGGGCGACGAGCAGTTCTTC

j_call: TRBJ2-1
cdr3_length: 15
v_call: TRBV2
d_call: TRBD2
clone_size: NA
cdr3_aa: CASSELAGGYDEQFF
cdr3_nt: TGTGCCAGCAGTGAACTAGCGGGAGGGTACGATGAGCAGTTCTTC

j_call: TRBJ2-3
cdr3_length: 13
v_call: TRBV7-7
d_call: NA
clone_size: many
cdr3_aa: CASSSTLADTQYF
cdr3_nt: TGTGCTAGCAGCTCGACCCTAGCAGATACGCAGTATTTT

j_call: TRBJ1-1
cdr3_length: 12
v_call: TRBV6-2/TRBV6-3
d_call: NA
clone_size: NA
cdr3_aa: CASSTENTEAFF
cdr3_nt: TGTGCCAGCAGCACGGAGAACACTGAAGCTTTCTTT

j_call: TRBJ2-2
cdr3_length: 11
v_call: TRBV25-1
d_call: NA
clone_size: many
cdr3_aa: CASSETRELFF
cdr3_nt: TGTGCCAGCAGTGAGACCCGGGAGCTGTTTTTT

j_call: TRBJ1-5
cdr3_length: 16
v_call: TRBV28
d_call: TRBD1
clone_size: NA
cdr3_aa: CASSPGQGGSNQPQHF
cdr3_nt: TGTGCCAGCAGTCCCGGACAGGGCGGGAGCAATCAGCCCCAGCATTTT

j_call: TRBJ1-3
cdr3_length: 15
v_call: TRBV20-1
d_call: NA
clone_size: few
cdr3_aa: CSGMQGQVAGNTIYF
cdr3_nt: TGCAGTGGTATGCAGGGGCAAGTCGCTGGAAACACCATATATTTT

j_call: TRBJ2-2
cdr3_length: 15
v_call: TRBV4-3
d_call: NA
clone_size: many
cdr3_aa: CASSQEGQHTGELFF
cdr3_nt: TGCGCCAGCAGCCAAGAAGGACAGCACACCGGGGAGCTGTTTTTT

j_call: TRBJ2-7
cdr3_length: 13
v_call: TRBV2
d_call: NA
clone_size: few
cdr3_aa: CASSEARGYEQYF
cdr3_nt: TGTGCCAGCAGTGAGGCCAGGGGATACGAGCAGTACTTC

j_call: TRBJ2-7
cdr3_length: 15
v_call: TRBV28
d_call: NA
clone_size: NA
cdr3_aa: CASSLWDTYSYEQYF
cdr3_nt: TGTGCCAGCAGTTTATGGGATACATATTCCTACGAGCAGTACTTC

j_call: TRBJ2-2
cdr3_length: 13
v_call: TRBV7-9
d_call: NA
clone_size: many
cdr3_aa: CASSSIGTGELFF
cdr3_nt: TGTGCCAGCAGCTCGATAGGTACCGGGGAGCTGTTTTTT

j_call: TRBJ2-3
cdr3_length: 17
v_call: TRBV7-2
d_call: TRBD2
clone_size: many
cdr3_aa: CASSLRGGGRGTDTQYF
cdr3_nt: TGTGCCAGCAGCTTACGAGGAGGCGGGAGAGGTACAGATACGCAGTATTTT

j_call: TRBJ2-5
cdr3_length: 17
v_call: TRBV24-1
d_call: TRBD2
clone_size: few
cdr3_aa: CATSDPGLAGGPGTQYF
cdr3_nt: TGTGCCACCAGTGACCCGGGACTAGCGGGGGGGCCGGGGACCCAGTACTTC

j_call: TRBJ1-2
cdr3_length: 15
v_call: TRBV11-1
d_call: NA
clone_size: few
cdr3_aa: CASSRDTNLNYGYTF
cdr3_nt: TGTGCCAGCAGCCGGGACACCAATTTGAACTATGGCTACACCTTC

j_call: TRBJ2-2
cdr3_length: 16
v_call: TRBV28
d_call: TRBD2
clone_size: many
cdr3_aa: CASSSRLAGHTGELFF
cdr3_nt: TGTGCCAGCAGTTCTCGACTAGCGGGACACACCGGGGAGCTGTTTTTT

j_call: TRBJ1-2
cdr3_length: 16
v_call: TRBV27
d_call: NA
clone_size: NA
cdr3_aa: CASSLTRPGGIYGYTF
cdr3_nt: TGTGCCAGCAGTTTAACCAGGCCCGGCGGGATCTATGGCTACACCTTC

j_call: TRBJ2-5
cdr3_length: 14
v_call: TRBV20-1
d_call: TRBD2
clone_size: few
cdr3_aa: CSAPKAGGEETQYF
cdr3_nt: TGCAGTGCCCCAAAAGCGGGAGGAGAGGAGACCCAGTACTTC

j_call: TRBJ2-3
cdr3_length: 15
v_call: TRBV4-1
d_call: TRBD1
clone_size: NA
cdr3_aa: CASSQGTGSPDTQYF
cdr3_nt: TGCGCCAGCAGCCAAGGGACAGGGTCCCCAGATACGCAGTATTTT

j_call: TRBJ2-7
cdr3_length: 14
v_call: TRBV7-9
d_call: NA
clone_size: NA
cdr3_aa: CASSLVASDYEQYF
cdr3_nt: TGTGCCAGCAGCTTAGTGGCCAGTGACTACGAGCAGTACTTC

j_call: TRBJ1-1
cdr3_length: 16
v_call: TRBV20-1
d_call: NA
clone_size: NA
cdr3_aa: CSAPVRGGTPNTEAFF
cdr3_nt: TGCAGTGCTCCCGTGAGGGGAGGGACCCCGAACACTGAAGCTTTCTTT

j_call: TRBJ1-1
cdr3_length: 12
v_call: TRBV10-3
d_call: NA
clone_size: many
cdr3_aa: CAIRGSGPEAFF
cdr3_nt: TGTGCCATCAGGGGATCGGGCCCTGAAGCTTTCTTT

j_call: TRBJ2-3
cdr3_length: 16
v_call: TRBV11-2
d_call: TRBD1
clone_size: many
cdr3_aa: CASSLVGQGAADTQYF
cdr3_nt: TGTGCCAGCAGCTTAGTTGGACAGGGGGCCGCAGATACGCAGTATTTT

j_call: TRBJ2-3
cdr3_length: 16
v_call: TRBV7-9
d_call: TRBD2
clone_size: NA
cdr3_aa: CASSDASGSRTDTQYF
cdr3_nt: TGTGCCAGCAGCGACGCTAGCGGGAGTAGGACAGATACGCAGTATTTT

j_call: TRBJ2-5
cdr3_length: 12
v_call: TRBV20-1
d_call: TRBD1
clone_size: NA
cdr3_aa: CSAITGAETQYF
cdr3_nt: TGCAGTGCTATTACAGGGGCAGAGACCCAGTACTTC

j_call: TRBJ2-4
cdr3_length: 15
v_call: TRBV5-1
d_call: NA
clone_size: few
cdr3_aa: CASSLGAVDKNIQYF
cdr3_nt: TGCGCCAGCAGCTTGGGGGCAGTGGACAAAAACATTCAGTACTTC

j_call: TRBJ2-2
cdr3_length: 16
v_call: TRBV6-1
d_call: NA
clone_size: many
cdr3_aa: CASRATGTQGTGELFF
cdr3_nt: TGTGCCAGCAGAGCGACCGGGACCCAGGGCACCGGGGAGCTGTTTTTT

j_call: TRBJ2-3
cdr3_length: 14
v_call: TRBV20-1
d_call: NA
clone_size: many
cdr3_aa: CSANKGGRADTQYF
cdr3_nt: TGCAGTGCCAACAAGGGGGGCCGGGCAGATACGCAGTATTTT

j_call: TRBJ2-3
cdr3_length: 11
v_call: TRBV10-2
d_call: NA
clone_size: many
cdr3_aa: CASSETDTQYF
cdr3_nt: TGCGCCAGCAGTGAGACGGATACGCAGTATTTT

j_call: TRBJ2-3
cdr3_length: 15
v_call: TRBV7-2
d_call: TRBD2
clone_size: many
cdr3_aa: CASSPGRAKTNTQYF
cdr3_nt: TGTGCCAGCAGCCCCGGGAGGGCTAAAACTAATACGCAGTATTTT

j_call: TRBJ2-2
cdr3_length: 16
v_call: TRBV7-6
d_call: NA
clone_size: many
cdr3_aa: CASSLYLGLDTGELFF
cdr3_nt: TGTGCCAGCAGCTTATATCTGGGGCTGGACACCGGGGAGCTGTTTTTT

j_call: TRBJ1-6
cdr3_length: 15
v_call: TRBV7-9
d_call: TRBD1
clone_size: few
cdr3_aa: CASSPRGQDNSPLHF
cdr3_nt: TGTGCCAGCAGCCCTCGTGGACAGGACAATTCACCCCTCCACTTT

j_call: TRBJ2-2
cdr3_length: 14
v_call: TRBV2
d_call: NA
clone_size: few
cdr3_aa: CASSRRVNTGELFF
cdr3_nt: TGTGCCAGCAGCCGCAGGGTGAACACCGGGGAGCTGTTTTTT

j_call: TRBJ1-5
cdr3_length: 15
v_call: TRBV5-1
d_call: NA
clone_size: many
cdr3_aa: CASSLDGGGTQPQHF
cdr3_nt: TGCGCCAGCAGCTTGGATGGGGGCGGCACTCAGCCCCAGCATTTT